The clone carrying this TCR beta chain was picked up one time. This sample was included in a study of cytomegalovirus exposure and HLA in healthy donors. This CDR3 contains 16 residues. The junction had 11 bases not matched to a gene; V was cut back by 8 bases and J by 4 bases. Germline V gene lookup returns CDR1 MDHEN and CDR2 SYDVKM. PCR primers comprised 60 Vbeta and 13 Jbeta primers. Sequencing was performed with immunoSEQ multiplex PCR; in TCRdb, only in-frame clones are kept and a portion is missing. The profile covers 100,000 to 150,000 clones, with roughly two thirds appearing a single time and 1.6% taken by the ten largest.

The receptor's source is a man aged 30-40 years in good health and CMV-seropositive. The specimen sequenced was PBMCs. The gene calls are TRBV28 and TRBJ2-2; 9 nucleotides match TRBD1. The CDR3: CASRSSGQGITGELFF. DNA of the CDR3: TGTGCCAGCCGTTCCTCGGGACAGGGAATCACCGGGGAGCTGTTTTTT.